The clone carrying this TCR beta chain was seen at least ten times. Its matching antigen is unknown. CDR3 length: 16 amino acids. Per germline, CDR1 DFQATT and CDR2 SNEGSKA (reference sequence). V lost 5 bases to trimming and J lost 0 bases, with 18 bases between them. This sample was included in a study of T cells in Graves' hyperthyroidism and ophthalmopathy. Broader study findings: The model anticipated ophthalmopathy a median about six months pre-onset.

Amplified TCR beta CDR3 regions came from RNA transcripts. The HTBI primer set was used in a first-round RT-PCR of the TCR CDR3. MiXCR was run by TCRdb on the multiplex PCR reads, yielding one entry per CDR3 protein. The sample carries approximately 690,000 distinct CDR3 sequences, about 20% recorded once. The receptor comes from a man aged 25-45 years with Graves' ophthalmopathy. Sequenced material: blood. The chain recombines TRBV20-1 with TRBJ2-3; TRBD2 might be the D (5 bases). The CDR3 sequence is CSAPPHGVGSTDTQYF. CDR3 nucleotide sequence: TGCAGTGCTCCTCCCCACGGGGTCGGGAGCACAGATACGCAGTATTTT.